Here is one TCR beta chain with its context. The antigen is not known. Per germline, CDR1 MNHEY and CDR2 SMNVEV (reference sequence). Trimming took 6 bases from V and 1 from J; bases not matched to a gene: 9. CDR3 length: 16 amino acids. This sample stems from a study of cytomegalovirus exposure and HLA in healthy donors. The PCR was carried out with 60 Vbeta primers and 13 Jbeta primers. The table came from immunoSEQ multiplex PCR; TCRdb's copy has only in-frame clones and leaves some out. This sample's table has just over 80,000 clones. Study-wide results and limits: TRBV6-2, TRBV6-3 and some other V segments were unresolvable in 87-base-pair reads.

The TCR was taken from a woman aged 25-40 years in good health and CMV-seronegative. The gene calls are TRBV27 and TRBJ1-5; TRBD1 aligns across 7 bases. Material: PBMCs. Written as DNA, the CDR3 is TGTGCCAGCAGATCCCTCGGGACAGCGAGCAATCAGCCCCAGCATTTT. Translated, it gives CASRSLGTASNQPQHF.